This is a list of T cell receptor beta chains from one sample in a study of T cell responses to AZD1222 COVID-19 vaccine. Measured with immunoSEQ multiplex PCR; TCRdb has only the in-frame clones, and not every one. The sample shows some 150,000 clones, 75% to 90% of them seen only once. The source material was peripheral blood, sampled 28 days after the second dose of the MenACWY control vaccine. The origin of the receptors is an adult who received the MenACWY meningococcal vaccine as a control. CDR3s include the opening cysteine and the closing phenylalanine or tryptophan. D genes are given only for firm matches. Expanded clones get a size class; other rows say once, few or many, or leave the size out.

-,TRBJ1-3,TRBV11-2,-,TGTGCCAGCAGCTTAGGGCTCTCTGGAAACACCATATATTTT,CASSLGLSGNTIYF
-,TRBJ1-3,TRBV10-1,-,TGCGCCAGCAGTGAGTCGACTGACAACTCTGGAAACACCATATATTTT,CASSESTDNSGNTIYF
few,TRBJ2-7,TRBV28,TRBD2,TGTGCCAGCAGTTTATTCTTAAGAGGACTAGCGGGAGGCACCTACGAGCAGTACTTC,CASSLFLRGLAGGTYEQYF
-,TRBJ2-7,TRBV7-2,-,TGTGCCAGCGGGCCCCAGGGGGGTAGCGAGCAGTACTTC,CASGPQGGSEQYF
-,TRBJ1-1,TRBV19,-,TGTGCCAGTAGCTCCCGGATACTTGAAGCTTTCTTT,CASSSRILEAFF
-,TRBJ1-3,TRBV30,-,TGTGCCTGGAGTGTCGGGATCTCTGGAAACACCATATATTTT,CAWSVGISGNTIYF
-,TRBJ2-5,TRBV27,-,TGTGCCAGCAGTCCCCGGGGGCGTCAAGAGACCCAGTACTTC,CASSPRGRQETQYF
-,TRBJ1-5,TRBV18,-,TGTGCCAGCTCACCAGGGAGAGATCAGCCCCAGCATTTT,CASSPGRDQPQHF
-,TRBJ2-5,TRBV13,-,TGTGCCAGCAGCCCCTGGACAGCCCAAGAGACCCAGTACTTC,CASSPWTAQETQYF
-,TRBJ2-3,TRBV6-5,-,TGTGCCAGCACAAGTGACGTAGATACGCAGTATTTT,CASTSDVDTQYF
-,TRBJ2-7,TRBV2,-,TGTGCCAGCAACTTGGACAGTTACGAGCAGTACTTC,CASNLDSYEQYF
-,TRBJ2-2,TRBV19,-,TGTGCCAGTACCTACACCGGGGAGCTGTTTTTT,CASTYTGELFF
-,TRBJ2-7,TRBV3-1/TRBV3-2,-,TGTGCCAGCAGCCAAGATCTTTTGGGCGAGCAGTACTTC,CASSQDLLGEQYF
-,TRBJ1-2,TRBV3-1/TRBV3-2,TRBD1,TGTGCCAGCAGCCAATCTTACTCCGGGACAGGTCCCACCTTC,CASSQSYSGTGPTF
-,TRBJ1-1,TRBV6-5,-,TGTGCCAGCAGGTCCAAAAGGGAGACTGAAGCTTTCTTT,CASRSKRETEAFF
-,TRBJ2-5,TRBV7-9,TRBD1,TGTGCCAGCAGCACCTTCCGGGACAGGGGTGAGACCCAGTACTTC,CASSTFRDRGETQYF
few,TRBJ1-1,TRBV25-1,-,TGTGCCAGCAGTGAATCTGGGGCGTTAGCCGAAGCTTTCTTT,CASSESGALAEAFF
-,TRBJ1-1,TRBV5-1,-,TGCGCCAGCAGCTTGGGCGGGACGGTAAGGAACACTGAAGCTTTCTTT,CASSLGGTVRNTEAFF
-,TRBJ1-1,TRBV7-2,TRBD1,TGTGCCAGCAGCTCCATCAAGGCAGGGGGCACTGAAGCTTTCTTT,CASSSIKAGGTEAFF
-,TRBJ1-1,TRBV28,-,TGTGCCAGCATAAGGGGCACGATGAACACTGAAGCTTTCTTT,CASIRGTMNTEAFF
-,TRBJ2-3,TRBV4-3,-,TGCGCCAGCAGCCAAGCCGGACGCGATACGCAGTATTTT,CASSQAGRDTQYF
once,TRBJ2-7,TRBV6-5,TRBD1,TGTGCCAGCAGGAACAGGGGGAGCTCCTACGAGCAGTACTTC,CASRNRGSSYEQYF
-,TRBJ1-1,TRBV13,TRBD1,TGTGCCAGCAGAGCCTATGGGACAGGGCGGACTGAAGCTTTCTTT,CASRAYGTGRTEAFF
-,TRBJ1-5,TRBV19,TRBD1,TGTGCCAGTAGTCCACACCGGGACAGGGCGGCCGAAAAGCAGCCCCAGCATTTT,CASSPHRDRAAEKQPQHF
-,TRBJ2-3,TRBV9,TRBD2,TGTGCCAGCAGCGTGACTAGCGCGCCCACCACAGATACGCAGTATTTT,CASSVTSAPTTDTQYF
-,TRBJ1-1,TRBV28,TRBD1,TGTGCCAGCAGTTCGGGACAGGGGTCAATCACTGAAGCTTTCTTT,CASSSGQGSITEAFF
-,TRBJ1-1,TRBV30,-,TGTGCCTGGAGTGTTAAAACTGAAGCTTTCTTT,CAWSVKTEAFF
-,TRBJ2-7,TRBV19,TRBD2,TGTGCCAGTAGTATTACTGCGGGAGGGCCCCACGAGCAGTACTTC,CASSITAGGPHEQYF
-,TRBJ1-2,TRBV7-9,-,TGTGCCAGCAGCTTAGGTGGGACGGACTATGGCTACACCTTC,CASSLGGTDYGYTF
-,TRBJ1-2,TRBV4-3,-,TGCGCCAGCAGCCAAGGGGCTGGAACAGCTAACTATGGCTACACCTTC,CASSQGAGTANYGYTF
-,TRBJ1-1,TRBV2,-,TGTGCCAGTGGAGTAGTCGGTGAAGCTTTCTTT,CASGVVGEAFF
-,TRBJ1-3,TRBV29-1,-,TGCAGCGTTGCAGGTGCCCTTGGGGGAAACACCATATATTTT,CSVAGALGGNTIYF
-,TRBJ1-1,TRBV6-4,-,TGTGCCAGCAGTGATAGAGTGAACACTGAAGCTTTCTTT,CASSDRVNTEAFF
-,TRBJ1-2,TRBV10-3,-,TGTGCCATCAGTGAGGGATCTCCTAACTATGGCTACACCTTC,CAISEGSPNYGYTF
-,TRBJ2-1,TRBV2,-,TGTGCCAGCGGAGTTGGGGATGAGCAGTTCTTC,CASGVGDEQFF
-,TRBJ2-1,TRBV20-1,-,TGCAGTGCTGGGAAGGGGGAGCGGCAGTTCTTC,CSAGKGERQFF
-,TRBJ1-4,TRBV18,-,TGTGCCAGCTCACCCCAGAGCGTCGATGAAAAACTGTTTTTT,CASSPQSVDEKLFF
once,TRBJ2-2,TRBV19,-,TGTGCCACCGCTGCACGGGCAGCTGACACCGGGGAGCTGTTTTTT,CATAARAADTGELFF
-,TRBJ2-1,TRBV7-2,-,TGTGCCAGCAGCTCAACAAGGGGGGCCGCGTTCTTC,CASSSTRGAAFF
-,TRBJ2-7,TRBV7-8,-,TGTGCCAGCAGCTTAGTCTGGGGTTCTGGGGACGAGCAGTACTTC,CASSLVWGSGDEQYF
-,TRBJ1-2,TRBV5-6,TRBD1,TGTGCCAGCAGCTTATGGGACAGGGTCACCACGTACACCTTC,CASSLWDRVTTYTF
-,TRBJ2-2,TRBV6-5,TRBD2,TGTGCCAGCAGGGGACTAGCGGGGTACACCGGGGAGCTGTTTTTT,CASRGLAGYTGELFF
-,TRBJ2-7,TRBV6-2/TRBV6-3,TRBD2,TGTGCCAGCAGCTACTCCGGGACTAGCGCCGCGCGGTACGAGCAGTACTTC,CASSYSGTSAARYEQYF
-,TRBJ2-7,TRBV5-1,TRBD1,TGCGCCAGCAGCTCGGACAGGGAAGGTTCCTACGAGCAGTACTTC,CASSSDREGSYEQYF
few,TRBJ2-7,TRBV7-7,-,TGTGCCAGCAGCTTAGAGGCAGGGTCATGGTACGAGCAGTACTTC,CASSLEAGSWYEQYF
-,TRBJ1-6,TRBV10-1,-,TGCGCCAGCAGTGAGCCACGGGACGGCTATAATTCACCCCTCCACTTT,CASSEPRDGYNSPLHF
-,TRBJ2-3,TRBV28,TRBD2,TGTGCCAGCAGACCAACGTGGACTAGCCTTGGTACAGATACGCAGTATTTT,CASRPTWTSLGTDTQYF
-,TRBJ1-4,TRBV4-1,-,TGCGCCAGCAGCCAGGAACCAACCGGGGGGAAACTGTTTTTT,CASSQEPTGGKLFF
few,TRBJ2-7,TRBV2,TRBD1,TGTGCCAGCAGGCCCGGGACAGGGAGGACGCGGGAGCAGTACTTC,CASRPGTGRTREQYF
-,TRBJ2-7,TRBV19,-,TGTGCCAGTAGTCCCCGGGGCAGGGCATCTCCCTACGAGCAGTACTTC,CASSPRGRASPYEQYF
-,TRBJ1-4,TRBV7-6,-,TGTGCCAGCAGCTTAGCTCACGTGGCTAATGAAAAACTGTTTTTT,CASSLAHVANEKLFF
-,TRBJ2-2,TRBV30,TRBD1,TGTGCCTGGTATACCCTGGACAGGGGGATAACCGGGGAGCTGTTTTTT,CAWYTLDRGITGELFF
-,TRBJ2-7,TRBV6-1,TRBD1,TGTGCCAGCTACGCCGGACAGGACTACGAGCAGTACTTC,CASYAGQDYEQYF
-,TRBJ1-2,TRBV29-1,TRBD1,TGCAGCGTTGGGGTGGGACCGGGACAGGGCCTTGGCTACACCTTC,CSVGVGPGQGLGYTF
once,TRBJ1-1,TRBV10-3,-,TGTGCCATCAGTGACAGGGTGAACACTGAAGCTTTCTTT,CAISDRVNTEAFF